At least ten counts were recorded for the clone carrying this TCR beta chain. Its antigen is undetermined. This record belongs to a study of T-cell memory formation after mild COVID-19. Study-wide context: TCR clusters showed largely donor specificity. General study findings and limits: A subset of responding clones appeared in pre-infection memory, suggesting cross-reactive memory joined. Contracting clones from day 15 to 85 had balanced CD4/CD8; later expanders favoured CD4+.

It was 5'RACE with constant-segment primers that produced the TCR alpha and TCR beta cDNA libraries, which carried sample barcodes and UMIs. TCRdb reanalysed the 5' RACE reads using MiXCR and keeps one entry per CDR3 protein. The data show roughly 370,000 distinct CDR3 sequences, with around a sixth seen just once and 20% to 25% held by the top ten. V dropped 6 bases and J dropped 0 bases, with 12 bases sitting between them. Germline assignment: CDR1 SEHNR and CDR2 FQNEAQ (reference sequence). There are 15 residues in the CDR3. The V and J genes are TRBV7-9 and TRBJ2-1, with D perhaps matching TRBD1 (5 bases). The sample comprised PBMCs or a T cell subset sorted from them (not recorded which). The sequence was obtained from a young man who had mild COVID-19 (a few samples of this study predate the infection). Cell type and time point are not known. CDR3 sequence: CASRPQGSSYNEQFF. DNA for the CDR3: TGTGCCAGCAGGCCCCAGGGTAGCTCCTACAATGAGCAGTTCTTC.